These T cell receptor beta chains were read from a single sample in a study of blood T cells in healthy people across ages. Using its own MiXCR run on the 5' RACE reads, TCRdb lists one record per CDR3 protein. The data hold approximately 400,000 distinct CDR3 sequences, with roughly half observed a single time. The sample was blood. The receptors shown here come from a man aged 55 to 70 in good health. Each CDR3 is given with its conserved first and last residue. The D gene is left open where the match is weak. Clone sizes are given selectively: once, few, many, or a class where the clone is expanded.

clone_size: -; j_call: TRBJ1-1; v_call: TRBV7-2; d_call: TRBD1; cdr3_nt: TGTGCCAGCAGCCCTGACAGGGACACTGAAGCTTTCTTT; cdr3_aa: CASSPDRDTEAFF
clone_size: once; j_call: TRBJ2-7; v_call: TRBV28; d_call: TRBD1; cdr3_nt: TGTGCCAGCAGCAATACCGGGACAGGGTCCTACGAGCAGTACTTC; cdr3_aa: CASSNTGTGSYEQYF
clone_size: -; j_call: TRBJ2-1; v_call: TRBV2; d_call: TRBD2; cdr3_nt: TGTGCCAGCAGCTCCACTAGCGTCAGGGCCTACAATGAGCAGTTCTTC; cdr3_aa: CASSSTSVRAYNEQFF
clone_size: -; j_call: TRBJ2-4; v_call: TRBV4-1; d_call: TRBD1; cdr3_nt: TGCGCCAGCAGCCAAGATGGGACAGGGATCCTAGCCAAAAACATTCAGTACTTC; cdr3_aa: CASSQDGTGILAKNIQYF
clone_size: -; j_call: TRBJ2-1; v_call: TRBV7-9; d_call: -; cdr3_nt: TGTGCCAGCAGCTTAGAAGTAGCTAATGAGCAGTTCTTC; cdr3_aa: CASSLEVANEQFF
clone_size: -; j_call: TRBJ2-7; v_call: TRBV21-1; d_call: -; cdr3_nt: TGTGCCAGCAGCAAAATGGGAATAACTAGCGGGAATGACTCCTACGAGCAGTACTTC; cdr3_aa: CASSKMGITSGNDSYEQYF
clone_size: -; j_call: TRBJ2-1; v_call: TRBV6-2/TRBV6-3; d_call: -; cdr3_nt: TGTGCCAGCAGCTATAAGCCTGCCTCTCGGGGGAGGCTCTCCTACAATGAGCAGTTCTTC; cdr3_aa: CASSYKPASRGRLSYNEQFF
clone_size: -; j_call: TRBJ1-5; v_call: TRBV20-1; d_call: -; cdr3_nt: TGCAGTGCTAGAGACGGGAAGGGGGTTAATCAGCCCCAGCATTTT; cdr3_aa: CSARDGKGVNQPQHF
clone_size: once; j_call: TRBJ1-1; v_call: TRBV2; d_call: -; cdr3_nt: TGTGCCAGCAGTGAAGCGACAGGCGCAAACACTGAAGCTTTCTTT; cdr3_aa: CASSEATGANTEAFF
clone_size: -; j_call: TRBJ1-4; v_call: TRBV2; d_call: -; cdr3_nt: TGTGCCAGCAGTGAAGAAAGGATCGGACCCGGGGAAAAACTGTTTTTT; cdr3_aa: CASSEERIGPGEKLFF
clone_size: once; j_call: TRBJ2-3; v_call: TRBV5-6; d_call: -; cdr3_nt: TGCGCCAGCAGCTTTGGACGGGGCCGCACAGATACGCAGTATTTT; cdr3_aa: CASSFGRGRTDTQYF
clone_size: -; j_call: TRBJ2-7; v_call: TRBV5-1; d_call: TRBD1; cdr3_nt: TGCGCCAGCAGCGAGGACAGGACTTATTCCTACGAGCAGTACTTC; cdr3_aa: CASSEDRTYSYEQYF
clone_size: -; j_call: TRBJ2-5; v_call: TRBV29-1; d_call: TRBD1; cdr3_nt: TGCAGCGTTGAATTGGGCAGGGGGCGAAAGACCCAGTACTTC; cdr3_aa: CSVELGRGRKTQYF
clone_size: -; j_call: TRBJ2-7; v_call: TRBV12-3/TRBV12-4; d_call: TRBD2; cdr3_nt: TGTGCCTGCCAACTAGCGGGGGAATACGAGCAGTACTTC; cdr3_aa: CACQLAGEYEQYF
clone_size: -; j_call: TRBJ2-1; v_call: TRBV4-3; d_call: -; cdr3_nt: TGCGCCAGCAGCCGAAAACAGGGTAGGAATGAGCAGTTCTTC; cdr3_aa: CASSRKQGRNEQFF
clone_size: -; j_call: TRBJ1-4; v_call: TRBV20-1; d_call: -; cdr3_nt: TGCAGTGCTAGATCGGGGCTGGGGAGGGGTTCTAATGAAAAACTGTTTTTT; cdr3_aa: CSARSGLGRGSNEKLFF